This entry concerns a single TCR beta chain. The library came from three nested PCR rounds adapted from ARM-PCR protocols. Via MiXCR, TCRdb re-called the multiplex PCR reads, giving one row per CDR3 protein. The sample includes 81,000 or so distinct CDR3 sequences, 70% to 90% of them seen just once. The data were obtained in a study of tumor and adjacent non-tumor tissue in lung cancer. V was clipped by 9 bases and J by 8 bases, with 16 bases between them. Per germline, CDR1 SGHNT and CDR2 YENEEA. CDR3 length equals 13 residues. No cell sorting was done before RNA was extracted from the tissue. Distant lung tissue was collected more than 3 cm away from the tumor edge.

This sequence was found in a man in his sixties with non-small cell lung cancer. The chain couples TRBV11-3 to TRBJ1-4; D unresolved. The material sequenced was distant non-tumor lung tissue. CDR3 in DNA: TGTGCCAGGATGGAGCGGGATCGGGAAAAACTGTTTTTT. Its protein product is CARMERDREKLFF.